The 8 T cell receptor beta chains below were found in one sample sequenced in a study of blood T cell repertoires in COVID-19. The method was immunoSEQ multiplex PCR; TCRdb's version includes in-frame clones alone and lacks a portion of them. Among 150,000 or so clones listed, 75% to 90% were seen once. Sample: peripheral blood. These receptors were collected from a human donor in a cohort sampled during active COVID-19.

The chain has TRBV9 and TRBJ1-6, with no clear D. Trimming pared 5 bases from V and 4 bases from J, leaving 7 bases between. CDR1 is SGDLS, CDR2 YYNGEE, per germline. The CDR3 totals 13 residues. This CDR3 reads CASSVIYNSPLHF. DNA for the CDR3: TGTGCCAGCAGTGTCATTTATAATTCACCCCTCCACTTT.

With regard to this clone: Mismatch with germline at one junction end may stem from a read error. V and J are TRBV19 and TRBJ2-5; TRBD2 matches at 10 bases. The CDR3 is 13 amino acids. CDR1 and CDR2 (germline): LNHDA, SQIVND (reference sequence). The CDR3 here is CASTEMLAGAFNF. The CDR3 nucleotides are TGTGCCAGTACCGAAATGCTAGCGGGAGCATTCAACTTC.

This rearrangement joins TRBV7-6 to TRBJ2-2; possibly TRBD2 for D (6 bases). The germline V gene encodes CDR1 SGHVS and CDR2 FNYEAQ. Trimming pared 6 bases from V and 3 bases from J, leaving 17 bases between. This CDR3 has 16 residues. The CDR3 DNA follows: TGTGCCAGCAGTCCACAAGGAGGGATGCACACCGGGGAGCTGTTTTTT. As protein: CASSPQGGMHTGELFF. Full variable domain (missing parts from reference TRBV7-6 and TRBJ2-2): GAGVSQSPRYKVTKRGQDVALRCDPISGHVSLYWYRQALGQGPEFLTYFNYEAQQDKSGLPNDRFSAERPEGSISTLTIQRTEQRDSAMYRCASSPQGGMHTGELFFGEGSRLTVL.

The CDR3 DNA is TGTGCCAGCAGCCCTAGCGGGCAACGCTACGAGCAGTACTTC. This encodes CASSPSGQRYEQYF. The rearrangement links TRBV7-2 to TRBJ2-7; 8 bases fit TRBD2. The CDR3 contains 14 residues. Germline V gene data show CDR1 as SGHTA and CDR2 as FQGNSA. V was pared by 5 bases and J by 3 bases, with 6 bases of the junction left unmatched.

The V and J genes are TRBV27 and TRBJ2-7; 11 bases line up with TRBD2. The V and J ends lost 5 bases and 5 bases, in that order; junction bases with no gene match: 8. This CDR3 has 15 residues. Germline values: CDR1 MNHEY, CDR2 SMNVEV (reference sequence). CDR3 nucleotide sequence: TGTGCCAGCAGTCGAAAACTAGCGGGGGCCAACGAGCAGTACTTC. It yields the protein CASSRKLAGANEQYF.

The chain employs TRBV10-3 and TRBJ2-5; 8 bases match TRBD2. The CDR3 spans 15 residues. Germline values: CDR1 ENHRY, CDR2 SYGVKD. V lost 6 bases and J lost 5; bases outside the gene matches: 11. CDR3: CAISPSGGARETQYF. CDR3 bases: TGTGCCATCAGCCCCAGCGGGGGCGCGAGGGAGACCCAGTACTTC.

The chain has TRBV5-5 and TRBJ2-5; 7 positions agree with TRBD2. V was pared by 4 bases and J by 4 bases, with 7 bases of the junction left unmatched. The V gene's germline CDR1 is SGHKS and CDR2 YYEKEE (reference sequence). This CDR3 spans 14 amino acids. The CDR3 reads CASSLSGVGETQYF. The DNA for the CDR3 is TGTGCCAGCAGCCTAAGCGGGGTAGGAGAGACCCAGTACTTC.

The J gene is TRBJ2-5, the V gene TRBV27; the match to TRBD1 covers 9 bases. V was pared by 8 bases and J by 4 bases, with 11 bases of the junction left unmatched. CDR1 and CDR2 (germline): MNHEY, SMNVEV (reference sequence). The CDR3 has 15 amino acids. The CDR3 DNA sequence: TGTGCCAGCTCCCCGGGACAGGGAAGACTAGAGACCCAGTACTTC. Protein sequence: CASSPGQGRLETQYF.